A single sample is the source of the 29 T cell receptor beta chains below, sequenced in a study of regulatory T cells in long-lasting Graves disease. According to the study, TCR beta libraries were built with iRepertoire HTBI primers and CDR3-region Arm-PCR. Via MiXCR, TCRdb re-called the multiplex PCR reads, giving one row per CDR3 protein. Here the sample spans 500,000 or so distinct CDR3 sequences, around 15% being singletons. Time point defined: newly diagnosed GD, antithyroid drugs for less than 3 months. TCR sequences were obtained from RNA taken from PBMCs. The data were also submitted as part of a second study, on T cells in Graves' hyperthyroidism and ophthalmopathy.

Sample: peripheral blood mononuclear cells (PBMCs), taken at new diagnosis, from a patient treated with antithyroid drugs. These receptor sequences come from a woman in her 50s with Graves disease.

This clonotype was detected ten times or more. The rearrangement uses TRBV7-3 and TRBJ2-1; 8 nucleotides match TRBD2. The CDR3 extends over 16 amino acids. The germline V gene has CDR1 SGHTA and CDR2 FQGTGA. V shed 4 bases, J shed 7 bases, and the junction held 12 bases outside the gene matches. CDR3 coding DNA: TGTGCCAGCAGCTACGGAGAAGCGGGAGTTGGAAATGAGCAGTTCTTC. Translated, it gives CASSYGEAGVGNEQFF.

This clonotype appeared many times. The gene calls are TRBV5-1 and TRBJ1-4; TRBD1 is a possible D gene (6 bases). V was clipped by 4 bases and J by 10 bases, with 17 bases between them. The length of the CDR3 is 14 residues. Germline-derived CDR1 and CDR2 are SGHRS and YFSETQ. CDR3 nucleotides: TGCGCCAGCAGCACTACCAGACAGGAAGGAAAACTGTTTTTT. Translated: CASSTTRQEGKLFF.

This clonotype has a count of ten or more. For the CDR3, the DNA is TGTGCCAGCAGTTACGGGGGAGGGCTGTACCAAGAGACCCAGTACTTC. It yields the protein CASSYGGGLYQETQYF. The genes are TRBV6-5 and TRBJ2-5; TRBD2 aligns across 7 bases. J gave up 0 bases and V 2 bases, and 6 bases lay outside the gene matches. The CDR3 spans 16 residues. The V gene's germline CDR1 is MNHEY and CDR2 SVGAGI.

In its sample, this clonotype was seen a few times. The CDR3 loop is CAIRTPNNSPLHF. For the CDR3, the DNA is TGTGCCATCAGGACACCAAATAATTCACCCCTCCACTTT. The J gene is TRBJ1-6, the V gene TRBV27, with D possibly TRBD1 on 5 matching bases. CDR1 MNHEY and CDR2 SMNVEV come from the germline V gene (reference sequence). The CDR3 consists of 13 residues. V was trimmed by 10 bases and J by 5 bases, leaving 12 bases between them.

CDR3 in amino acids: CASTPPGRSNEKLFF. DNA for the CDR3: TGTGCCAGCACCCCCCCCGGACGTTCTAATGAAAAACTGTTTTTT. The J gene is TRBJ1-4, the V gene TRBV7-9; D uncertain. The CDR3 extends over 15 amino acids. Between the trimmed V and J ends, which lost 7 bases and 3 bases, there was a span of 15 bases. CDR1 and CDR2 from the germline V gene are SEHNR and FQNEAQ (reference sequence).

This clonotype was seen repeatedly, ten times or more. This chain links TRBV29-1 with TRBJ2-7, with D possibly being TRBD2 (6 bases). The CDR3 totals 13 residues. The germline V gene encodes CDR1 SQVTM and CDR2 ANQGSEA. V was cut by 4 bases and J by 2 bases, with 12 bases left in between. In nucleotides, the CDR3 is TGCAGCGTTGTAGCGGATGGACCCTACGAGCAGTACTTC. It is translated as CSVVADGPYEQYF.

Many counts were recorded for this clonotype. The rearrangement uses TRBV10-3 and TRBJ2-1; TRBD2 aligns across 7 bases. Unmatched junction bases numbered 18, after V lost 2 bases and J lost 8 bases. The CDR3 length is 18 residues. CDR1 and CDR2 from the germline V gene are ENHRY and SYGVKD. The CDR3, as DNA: TGTGCCATCAGTGAGACCCCAGGGTCCGGGAGGTTTGTAGATGAGCAGTTCTTC. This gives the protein CAISETPGSGRFVDEQFF.

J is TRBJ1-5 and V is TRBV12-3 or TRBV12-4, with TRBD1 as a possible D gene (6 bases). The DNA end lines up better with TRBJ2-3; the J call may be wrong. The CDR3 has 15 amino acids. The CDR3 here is CASSLEQGGYQPQYF. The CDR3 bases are TGTGCCAGCAGTTTAGAACAGGGTGGATATCAGCCCCAGTATTTT.

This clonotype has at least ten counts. The CDR3 bases are TGTGCCAGCAGGGGACGCGGCTACACCTTC. This gives the protein CASRGRGYTF. The chain couples TRBV2 to TRBJ1-2; D is perhaps TRBD1 (5 bases). Trimming removed 6 bases at V and 8 bases at J, with 7 bases between. This CDR3 comprises 10 residues. The V gene's germline CDR1 is SNHLY and CDR2 FYNNEI.

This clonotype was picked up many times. The CDR3 loop is CASSAQGANRWGYTF. The DNA of the CDR3 is TGTGCCAGCAGCGCCCAGGGGGCCAATCGATGGGGCTACACCTTC. The chain uses TRBV5-4 and TRBJ1-2; TRBD1 matches at 8 bases. J was trimmed by 8 bases and V by 4 bases; bases with no gene match: 13. Germline CDR1 reads SGHNT; CDR2 reads YYREEE (reference sequence). The CDR3 has 15 amino acids. The whole variable domain, remainder taken from reference TRBV5-4 and TRBJ1-2, is ETGVTQSPTHLIKTRGQQVTLRCSSQSGHNTVSWYQQALGQGPQFIFQYYREEENGRGNFPPRFSGLQFPNYSSELNVNALELDDSALYLCASSAQGANRWGYTFGSGTRLTVV.

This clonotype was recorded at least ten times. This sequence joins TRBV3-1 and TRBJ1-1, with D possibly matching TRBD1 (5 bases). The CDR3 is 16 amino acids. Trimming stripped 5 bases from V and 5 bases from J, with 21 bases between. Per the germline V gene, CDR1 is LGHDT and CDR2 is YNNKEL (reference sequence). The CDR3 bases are TGTGCCAGCAGCACAAGCTCCGGGACCTTGGATACTGAAGCTTTCTTT. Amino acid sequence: CASSTSSGTLDTEAFF.

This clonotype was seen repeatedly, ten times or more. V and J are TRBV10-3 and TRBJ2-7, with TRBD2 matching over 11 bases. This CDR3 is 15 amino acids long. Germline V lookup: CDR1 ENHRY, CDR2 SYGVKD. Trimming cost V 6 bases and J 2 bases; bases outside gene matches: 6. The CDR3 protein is CAISSGLAATYEQYF. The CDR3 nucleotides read TGTGCCATCAGCTCGGGACTAGCGGCAACCTACGAGCAGTACTTC.

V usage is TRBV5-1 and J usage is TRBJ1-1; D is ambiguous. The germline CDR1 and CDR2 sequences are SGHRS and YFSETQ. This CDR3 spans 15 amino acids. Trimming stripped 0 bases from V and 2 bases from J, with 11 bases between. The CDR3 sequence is CASSLGSSSNTEAFF. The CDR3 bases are TGCGCCAGCAGCTTGGGAAGCTCAAGTAACACTGAAGCTTTCTTT.

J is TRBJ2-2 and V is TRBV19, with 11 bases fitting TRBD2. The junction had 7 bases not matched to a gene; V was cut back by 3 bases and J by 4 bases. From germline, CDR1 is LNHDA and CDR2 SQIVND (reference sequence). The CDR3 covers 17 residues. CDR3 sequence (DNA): TGTGCCAGTAGTATTCTTGGACTAGCGGGCCGCACCGGGGAGCTGTTTTTT. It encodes CASSILGLAGRTGELFF.

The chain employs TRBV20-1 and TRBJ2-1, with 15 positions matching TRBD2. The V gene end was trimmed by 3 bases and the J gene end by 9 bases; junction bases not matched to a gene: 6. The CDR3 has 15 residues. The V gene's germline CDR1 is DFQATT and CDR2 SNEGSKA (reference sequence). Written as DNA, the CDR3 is TGCAGTGCTAGGAGATTGGGACTAGCGGGAGGTGAGCAGTTCTTC. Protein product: CSARRLGLAGGEQFF.

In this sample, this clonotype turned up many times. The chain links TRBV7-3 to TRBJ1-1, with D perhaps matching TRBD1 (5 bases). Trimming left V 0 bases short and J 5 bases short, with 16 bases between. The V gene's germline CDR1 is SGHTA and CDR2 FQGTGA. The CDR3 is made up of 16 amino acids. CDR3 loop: CASSLTAPGGETEAFF. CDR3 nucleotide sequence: TGTGCCAGCAGCTTAACAGCCCCCGGGGGAGAAACTGAAGCTTTCTTT. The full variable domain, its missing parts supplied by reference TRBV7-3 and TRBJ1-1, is GAGVSQTPSNKVTEKGKYVELRCDPISGHTALYWYRQSLGQGPEFLIYFQGTGAADDSGLPNDRFFAVRPEGSVSTLKIQRTERGDSAVYLCASSLTAPGGETEAFFGQGTRLTVV.

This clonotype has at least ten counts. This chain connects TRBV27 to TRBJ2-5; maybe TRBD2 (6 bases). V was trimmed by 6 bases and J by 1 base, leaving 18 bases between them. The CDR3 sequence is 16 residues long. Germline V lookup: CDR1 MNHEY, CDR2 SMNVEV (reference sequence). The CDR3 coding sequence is TGTGCCAGCAGCCCACCCCGGGCTAGCGCCCAAGAGACCCAGTACTTC. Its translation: CASSPPRASAQETQYF.

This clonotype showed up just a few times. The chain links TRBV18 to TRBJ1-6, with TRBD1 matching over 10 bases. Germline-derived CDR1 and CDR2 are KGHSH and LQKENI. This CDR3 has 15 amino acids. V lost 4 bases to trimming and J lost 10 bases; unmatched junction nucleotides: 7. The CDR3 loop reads CASSLAGTGDSPLHF. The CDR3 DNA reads TGTGCCAGCTCACTAGCCGGGACAGGGGACTCACCCCTCCACTTT.

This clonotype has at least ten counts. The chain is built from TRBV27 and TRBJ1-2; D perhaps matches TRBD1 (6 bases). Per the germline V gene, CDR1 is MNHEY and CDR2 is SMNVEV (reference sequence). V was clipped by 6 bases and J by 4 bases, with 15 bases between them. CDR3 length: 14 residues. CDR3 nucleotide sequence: TGTGCCAGCAGCCGCAGGGTAGGGGGCTATGGCTACACCTTC. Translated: CASSRRVGGYGYTF.

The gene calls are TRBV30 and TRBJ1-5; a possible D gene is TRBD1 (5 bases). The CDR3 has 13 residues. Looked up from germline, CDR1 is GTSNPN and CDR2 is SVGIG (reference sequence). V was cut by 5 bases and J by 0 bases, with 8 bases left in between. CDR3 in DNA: TGTGCCTGGGGACATTATAGCAATCAGCCCCAGCATTTT. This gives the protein CAWGHYSNQPQHF.

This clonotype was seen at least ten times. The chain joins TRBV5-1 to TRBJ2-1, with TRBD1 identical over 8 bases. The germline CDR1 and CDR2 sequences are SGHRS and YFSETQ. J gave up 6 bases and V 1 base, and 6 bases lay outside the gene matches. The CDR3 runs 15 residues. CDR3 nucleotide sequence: TGCGCCAGCAGCTTGACCGGGACAGGACGCAATGAGCAGTTCTTC. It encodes CASSLTGTGRNEQFF.

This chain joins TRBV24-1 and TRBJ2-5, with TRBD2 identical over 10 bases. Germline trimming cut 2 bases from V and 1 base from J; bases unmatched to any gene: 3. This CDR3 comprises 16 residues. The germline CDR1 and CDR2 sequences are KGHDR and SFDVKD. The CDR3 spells CATSDSTSGPQETQYF. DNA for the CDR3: TGTGCCACCAGTGATTCGACTAGCGGGCCCCAAGAGACCCAGTACTTC.

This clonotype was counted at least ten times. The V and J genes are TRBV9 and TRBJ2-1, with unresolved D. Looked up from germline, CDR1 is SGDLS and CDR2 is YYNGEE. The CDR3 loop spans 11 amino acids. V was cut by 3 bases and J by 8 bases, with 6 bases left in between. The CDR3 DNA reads TGTGCCAGCAGCGCCTCCCATGAGCAGTTCTTC. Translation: CASSASHEQFF.

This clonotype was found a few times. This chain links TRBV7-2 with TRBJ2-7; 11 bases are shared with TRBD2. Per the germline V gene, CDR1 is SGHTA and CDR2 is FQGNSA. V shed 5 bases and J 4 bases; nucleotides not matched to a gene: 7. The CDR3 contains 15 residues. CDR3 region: CASSTIAGGAYEQYF. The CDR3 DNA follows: TGTGCCAGCAGCACCATAGCGGGAGGGGCGTACGAGCAGTACTTC.

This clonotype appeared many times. CDR3: CASSVGTYSTDTQYF. DNA for the CDR3: TGCGCCAGCAGCGTCGGGACTTACAGCACAGATACGCAGTATTTT. The chain carries TRBV5-1 and TRBJ2-3; D is possibly TRBD2 (6 bases). The CDR3 spans 15 residues. Germline loops: CDR1 SGHRS, CDR2 YFSETQ. Between the trimmed V and J ends, which lost 4 bases and 0 bases, there was a span of 12 bases.

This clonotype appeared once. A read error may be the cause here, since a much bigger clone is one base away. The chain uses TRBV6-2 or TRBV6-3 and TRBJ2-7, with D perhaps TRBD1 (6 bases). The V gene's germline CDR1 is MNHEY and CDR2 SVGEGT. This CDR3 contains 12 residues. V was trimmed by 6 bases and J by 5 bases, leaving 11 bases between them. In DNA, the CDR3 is TGTGCCAGCAGACAGGGCCCCCACGAGCAGTACTTC. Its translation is CASRQGPHEQYF.

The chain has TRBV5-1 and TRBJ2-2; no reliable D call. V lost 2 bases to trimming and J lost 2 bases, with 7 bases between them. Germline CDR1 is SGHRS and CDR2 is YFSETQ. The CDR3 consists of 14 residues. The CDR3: CASSFLSNTGELFF. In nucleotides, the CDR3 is TGCGCCAGCAGCTTTTTGAGCAACACCGGGGAGCTGTTTTTT.

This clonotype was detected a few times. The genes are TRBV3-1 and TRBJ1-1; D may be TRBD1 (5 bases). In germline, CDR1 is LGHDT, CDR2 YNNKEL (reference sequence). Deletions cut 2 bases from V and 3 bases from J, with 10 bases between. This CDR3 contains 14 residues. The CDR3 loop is CASSQHGGYTEAFF. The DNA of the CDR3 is TGTGCCAGCAGCCAACATGGGGGTTACACTGAAGCTTTCTTT.

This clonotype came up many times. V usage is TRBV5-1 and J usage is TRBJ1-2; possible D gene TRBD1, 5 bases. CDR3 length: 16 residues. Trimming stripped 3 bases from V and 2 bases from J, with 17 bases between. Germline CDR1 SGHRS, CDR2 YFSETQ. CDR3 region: CASSSDPRDLNYGYTF. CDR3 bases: TGCGCCAGCAGCTCAGACCCCAGGGATCTCAACTATGGCTACACCTTC.